These 32 T cell receptor beta chains originate from one sample sequenced in a study of T cells in Graves' hyperthyroidism and ophthalmopathy. From RNA transcripts, TCR beta CDR3 regions were amplified. Carried out on the TCR CDR3, a first-round RT-PCR used the HTBI primer set. Each CDR3 protein gets one entry after TCRdb re-called the multiplex PCR reads with MiXCR. The repertoire holds around 300,000 distinct CDR3 sequences, with around 13% as singletons. The specimen was blood. Receptor source: a woman aged 25 to 39 with Graves' hyperthyroidism.

The genes are TRBV14 and TRBJ1-5; the D is unclear. This CDR3 has 14 amino acids. Trimming pared 6 bases from V and 2 bases from J, leaving 11 bases between. The germline gives CDR1 SGHDN, CDR2 FVKESK. CDR3 residues: CASSHGTGNQPQHF. CDR3 DNA: TGTGCCAGCAGTCATGGAACTGGCAATCAGCCCCAGCATTTT.

This clonotype was counted between two and nine times. This rearrangement joins TRBV28 to TRBJ1-2; 9 nucleotides align to TRBD1. This CDR3 contains 15 residues. Trimming cost V 8 bases and J 6 bases; bases outside gene matches: 13. CDR1 is MDHEN, CDR2 SYDVKM, per germline. CDR3 loop: CASDPSQGAGNGYTF. CDR3 DNA sequence: TGTGCCAGCGACCCTTCACAGGGGGCGGGGAATGGCTACACCTTC.

At least ten counts were recorded for this clonotype. CDR3 coding DNA: TGTGCCAGCAGCCTTAAAGCAAACCCCGGGGATTGGACCTACGAGCAGTACTTC. Translating it yields CASSLKANPGDWTYEQYF. The chain employs TRBV7-2 and TRBJ2-7; D may be TRBD2 (5 bases). Trimming took off 5 bases at V and 2 bases at J, with 25 bases between the two ends. This CDR3 contains 18 residues. CDR1 SGHTA and CDR2 FQGNSA come from the germline V gene.

This clonotype was seen a few times. The chain is built from TRBV7-8 and TRBJ1-2; TRBD1 matches 8 bases. CDR1 is SGHVS and CDR2 is FQNEAQ in the germline V gene. V lost 5 bases and J lost 7; bases outside the gene matches: 12. There are 15 residues in the CDR3. The CDR3 nucleotides read TGTGCCAGCAGCCCAGGGGGCCCGGAGGTTGGTGGCTACACCTTC. Translation: CASSPGGPEVGGYTF.

The rearrangement uses TRBV6-7 and TRBJ1-2; no clear D gene. TRBV6-7 is marked as an open reading frame, function uncertain. There are 11 residues in the CDR3. Trimming cost V 6 bases and J 6 bases, with 8 bases left between them. This CDR3 is CASSHPHGYTF. DNA for the CDR3: TGTGCCAGCAGCCACCCCCATGGCTACACCTTC.

In its sample, this clonotype was seen a few times. The V call is TRBV10-3, the J call TRBJ2-2; D unresolved. The CDR3 contains 16 residues. Germline CDR1 and CDR2: ENHRY and SYGVKD. V was pared by 2 bases and J by 4 bases, with 14 bases between. CDR3 residues: CAISEGPIMITGELFF. The CDR3 coding sequence is TGTGCCATCAGTGAGGGCCCTATTATGATCACCGGGGAGCTGTTTTTT.

This clonotype was seen a handful of times. The chain joins TRBV7-9 to TRBJ2-3; no definite D call. Germline V gives CDR1 SEHNR, CDR2 FQNEAQ (reference sequence). V lost 2 bases, J lost 9 bases, and 6 bases lay in between. CDR3 length equals 11 residues. CDR3 in DNA: TGTGCCAGCAGCTTACCCCCAACGCAGTATTTT. This codes for CASSLPPTQYF.

J is TRBJ2-7 and V is TRBV27, with 9 positions matching TRBD1. CDR1 and CDR2 from the germline V gene are MNHEY and SMNVEV (reference sequence). V dropped 3 bases and J dropped 2; count of bases not matched to a gene: 8. The CDR3 is 16 amino acids. The CDR3 coding sequence is TGTGCCAGCAGTTTGTCGGGACAGGGCTTCCCCTACGAGCAGTACTTC. This sequence encodes CASSLSGQGFPYEQYF.

This chain links TRBV3-1 with TRBJ2-7, with 12 bases fitting TRBD2. V lost 5 bases, J lost 4 bases, and 6 bases stayed unmatched. In germline, CDR1 is LGHDT, CDR2 YNNKEL (reference sequence). This CDR3 has 15 amino acids. The CDR3 sequence: CASSFGTSGSYEQYF. The CDR3 region has the DNA TGTGCCAGCAGCTTCGGGACTAGCGGGTCGTACGAGCAGTACTTC.

This clonotype occurred a few times. The chain employs TRBV27 and TRBJ1-6; TRBD1 might be the D (5 bases). There are 15 residues in the CDR3. V was shortened by 2 bases and J by 5 bases, with 10 bases between the two germline ends. Germline loops: CDR1 MNHEY, CDR2 SMNVEV (reference sequence). The CDR3 coding sequence is TGTGCCAGCAGTTTAGTGGGGGGACATAATTCACCCCTCCACTTT. Translated: CASSLVGGHNSPLHF.

This chain uses TRBV5-1 with TRBJ2-5; 7 bases align to TRBD2. Per the germline V gene, CDR1 is SGHRS and CDR2 is YFSETQ. V trimming: 4 bases; J trimming: 2 bases; junction bases outside the gene matches: 8. This CDR3 region has 15 residues. For the CDR3, the DNA is TGCGCCAGCAGCCCCGGGGCTAGCGGACAAGAGACCCAGTACTTC. This codes for CASSPGASGQETQYF.

The chain is built from TRBV9 and TRBJ2-5; TRBD1 is a possible D gene (5 bases). V was cut by 3 bases and J by 4 bases, with 16 bases left in between. This CDR3 has 15 residues. The germline gives CDR1 SGDLS, CDR2 YYNGEE. The DNA of the CDR3 is TGTGCCAGCAGCGGTGGGTCAGGGCAGGCAGAGACCCAGTACTTC. Translation: CASSGGSGQAETQYF.

This clonotype was detected many times. The chain recombines TRBV20-1 with TRBJ2-7; D perhaps matches TRBD1 (5 bases). Trimming removed 4 bases from V and 3 bases from J, with 10 bases in between. CDR3 length: 12 residues. Looked up from germline, CDR1 is DFQATT and CDR2 is SNEGSKA (reference sequence). DNA for the CDR3: TGCAGTGCTACGAAGACAGTCTACGAGCAGTACTTC. Translated: CSATKTVYEQYF.

Notes on this clonotype: The CDR3 does not close with the conserved phenylalanine or tryptophan, likely indicating a read error. This chain connects TRBV12-3 or TRBV12-4 to TRBJ1-2; no definite D call. The V and J ends lost 6 bases and 0 bases respectively, with 14 bases between them. The CDR3 totals 15 residues. CDR3 in amino acids: CASSRTRVANYGYTL. DNA for the CDR3: TGTGCCAGCAGCCGGACTCGGGTGGCTAACTATGGCTACACCCTC.

This clonotype has just a few counts. The chain uses TRBV6-1 and TRBJ2-2; a possible D gene is TRBD2 (5 bases). The CDR3 extends over 13 amino acids. The germline V gene encodes CDR1 MNHNS and CDR2 SASEGT. The V end was cut by 8 bases, the J end by 3 bases, with 10 bases between. CDR3 in amino acids: CASSPGDTGELFF. The CDR3 DNA follows: TGTGCCAGCTCCCCCGGGGACACCGGGGAGCTGTTTTTT.

This clonotype was seen a handful of times. V and J are TRBV10-3 and TRBJ1-1; 9 nucleotides match TRBD1. The V and J ends lost 8 bases and 5 bases, in that order; junction bases with no gene match: 12. Germline CDR1 ENHRY, CDR2 SYGVKD. The CDR3 is 15 residues long. The CDR3 protein is CAIWSGDRAYTEAFF. The CDR3 coding sequence is TGTGCCATCTGGTCAGGGGACAGGGCGTATACTGAAGCTTTCTTT.

This clonotype turned up a few times. The gene calls are TRBV6-1 and TRBJ2-5; D is possibly TRBD1 (5 bases). Germline CDR1 and CDR2: MNHNS and SASEGT. This CDR3 comprises 14 residues. Trimming cost V 5 bases and J 3 bases, with 13 bases left between them. In nucleotides, the CDR3 is TGTGCCAGCAGTTTCTTTGGGGCGGAAGAGACCCAGTACTTC. The encoded protein is CASSFFGAEETQYF.

This chain uses TRBV6-5 with TRBJ2-7; D possibly matches TRBD1 or TRBD2 (5 bases each). This CDR3 region has 17 residues. The V gene's germline CDR1 is MNHEY and CDR2 SVGAGI. V lost 0 bases, J lost 0 bases, and 15 bases lay in between. This chain's CDR3 is CASSYSGWGLSSYEQYF. CDR3 bases: TGTGCCAGCAGTTACTCGGGGTGGGGGTTGAGCTCCTACGAGCAGTACTTC.

This clonotype was seen many times. The gene calls are TRBV7-9 and TRBJ2-3, with 9 bases matching TRBD1. Germline V gene sequence: CDR1 SEHNR, CDR2 FQNEAQ (reference sequence). With V trimmed by 8 bases and J by 6 bases, 6 bases remained unmatched. The CDR3 spans 13 residues. CDR3 in DNA: TGTGCCAGCCAACAGGGGGCAACGGATACGCAGTATTTT. It encodes CASQQGATDTQYF.

This clonotype was seen a handful of times. The V call is TRBV3-1, the J call TRBJ1-5; D is unresolved. Trimming removed 0 bases at V and 4 bases at J, with 7 bases between. Germline loops: CDR1 LGHDT, CDR2 YNNKEL (reference sequence). The CDR3 loop spans 14 amino acids. The CDR3 here is CASSQDRQNQPQHF. The CDR3 bases are TGTGCCAGCAGCCAAGATCGGCAGAATCAGCCCCAGCATTTT. Full variable domain (rest looked up from reference TRBV3-1 and TRBJ1-5): DTAVSQTPKYLVTQMGNDKSIKCEQNLGHDTMYWYKQDSKKFLKIMFSYNNKELIINETVPNRFSPKSPDKAHLNLHINSLELGDSAVYFCASSQDRQNQPQHFGDGTRLSIL.

This clonotype has ten or more counts. This chain links TRBV7-8 with TRBJ1-2; no reliable D call. V lost 4 bases and J 8 bases, leaving 11 bases between the germline ends. Germline CDR1 and CDR2: SGHVS and FQNEAQ. The CDR3 length is 12 residues. CDR3 amino acids: CASSSLLLGYTF. CDR3 bases: TGTGCCAGCAGCTCCCTCCTCCTCGGCTACACCTTC.

The chain combines TRBV11-2 with TRBJ1-2, with D possibly matching TRBD1 (6 bases). Germline CDR1 and CDR2: SGHAT and FQNNGV. The CDR3 totals 14 residues. The V and J ends lost 5 bases and 8 bases respectively, with 18 bases between them. The CDR3, as DNA: TGTGCCAGCAGCCCCCGGTTAGGGGGGCGAGGCTACACCTTC. This encodes CASSPRLGGRGYTF.

In its sample, this clonotype was seen many times. The chain links TRBV11-2 to TRBJ1-2; 9 bases map to TRBD1. The CDR3 runs to 13 residues. The junction had 2 bases not matched to a gene; V was cut back by 5 bases and J by 4 bases. Germline V gene data show CDR1 as SGHAT and CDR2 as FQNNGV. DNA of the CDR3: TGTGCCAGCAGCCCGGGACAGGGCTATGGCTACACCTTC. Translating it yields CASSPGQGYGYTF.

This clonotype was detected many times. The rearrangement joins TRBV6-1 to TRBJ1-3; D not certain. CDR3 length equals 16 residues. With 3 bases removed from V and 3 bases from J, the gap between germline ends came to 15 bases. Germline V gene lookup returns CDR1 MNHNS and CDR2 SASEGT. CDR3 nucleotide sequence: TGTGCCAGCAGTGATGGTGGGTTCTCAAGTGGAAACACCATATATTTT. This encodes CASSDGGFSSGNTIYF.

The rearrangement uses TRBV20-1 and TRBJ2-3; possible D gene TRBD2, 6 bases. Germline assignment: CDR1 DFQATT and CDR2 SNEGSKA (reference sequence). Between the trimmed V and J ends, which lost 3 bases and 1 base, there was a span of 11 bases. This CDR3 is built from 14 residues. The CDR3, as DNA: TGCAGTGCTAGGCGGGACGGGGGCACAGATACGCAGTATTTT. Translating it yields CSARRDGGTDTQYF.

The table lists this clonotype with many counts. This chain joins TRBV2 and TRBJ1-1; perhaps TRBD1 as D (6 bases). From germline, CDR1 is SNHLY and CDR2 FYNNEI. The length of the CDR3 is 14 residues. Between the trimmed V and J ends, which lost 8 bases and 2 bases, there was a span of 15 bases. CDR3 nucleotides: TGTGCCAGCTCCTTTTGGACAGACAACACTGAAGCTTTCTTT. Its protein is CASSFWTDNTEAFF.

This clonotype was counted at least ten times. The V gene is TRBV28, the J gene TRBJ1-2; D possibly corresponds to TRBD1 (5 bases). Germline lookup yields CDR1 MDHEN and CDR2 SYDVKM. V lost 6 bases to trimming and J lost 7 bases, with 9 bases between them. There are 11 residues in the CDR3. CDR3 bases: TGTGCCAGCAGCCAGGGAGTTGGCTACACCTTC. The encoded protein is CASSQGVGYTF.

The rearrangement uses TRBV7-2 and TRBJ2-1, with D maybe TRBD1 (6 bases). This CDR3 is 13 amino acids long. The germline V gene encodes CDR1 SGHTA and CDR2 FQGNSA. V gave up 8 bases and J gave up 8 bases, with 16 bases separating them. The CDR3 sequence: CASGPPWGHEQFF. The CDR3 nucleotides are TGTGCCAGCGGACCCCCTTGGGGGCATGAGCAGTTCTTC. Filled out from reference TRBV7-2 and TRBJ2-1, the complete variable domain reads GAGVSQSPSNKVTEKGKDVELRCDPISGHTALYWYRQSLGQGLEFLIYFQGNSAPDKSGLPSDRFSAERTGGSVSTLTIQRTQQEDSAVYLCASGPPWGHEQFFGPGTRLTVL.

This clonotype was counted only a few times. This chain uses TRBV20-1 with TRBJ1-1, with D hard to call. Germline loops: CDR1 DFQATT, CDR2 SNEGSKA (reference sequence). V dropped 0 bases and J dropped 11 bases, with 13 bases sitting between them. There are 12 residues in the CDR3. CDR3 sequence reads: CSARDPHSGAFF. CDR3 DNA sequence: TGCAGTGCTAGAGATCCTCACAGTGGGGCTTTCTTT.

This clonotype was seen a few times. The CDR3 sequence is CAWSVFGGRARNTGELFF. In DNA, the CDR3 is TGTGCCTGGAGTGTATTTGGCGGGAGGGCCCGGAACACCGGGGAGCTGTTTTTT. The V call is TRBV30, the J call TRBJ2-2, with 9 bases aligning to TRBD2. This CDR3 spans 18 amino acids. Germline V gene data show CDR1 as GTSNPN and CDR2 as SVGIG (reference sequence). With V trimmed by 0 bases and J by 1 base, 9 bases remained unmatched.

The chain couples TRBV28 to TRBJ1-5; no reliable D call. Trimming shortened V by 8 bases and J by 6 bases, and 11 bases separated the two germline ends. This CDR3 region has 12 residues. Germline CDR1 is MDHEN and CDR2 is SYDVKM. This CDR3 reads CASLTRSQPQHF. DNA of the CDR3: TGTGCCAGCCTGACTCGCAGTCAGCCCCAGCATTTT. The whole variable domain, remainder taken from reference TRBV28 and TRBJ1-5, is DVKVTQSSRYLVKRTGEKVFLECVQDMDHENMFWYRQDPGLGLRLIYFSYDVKMKEKGDIPEGYSVSREKKERFSLILESASTNQTSMYLCASLTRSQPQHFGDGTRLSIL.

This rearrangement joins TRBV29-1 to TRBJ2-5; D gene unclear. This CDR3 comprises 14 residues. Trimming removed 7 bases from V and 5 bases from J, with 20 bases in between. Germline V CDR1 and CDR2: SQVTM, ANQGSEA. The CDR3 protein is CSGHLLVPTETQYF. CDR3 in DNA: TGCAGCGGCCACCTTCTGGTCCCAACGGAGACCCAGTACTTC.